Presented here are 9 T cell receptor beta chains from one specimen sequenced in a study of spatial heterogeneity in lung cancer. Study outcomes and limitations: The number of expanded tumor alpha and beta chains correlated with mutation number.

Time point noted: sample taken at primary tumor resection. The antigens these receptors bind are not known. TCRdb reprocessed the 5' RACE reads via MiXCR and lists one record per CDR3 protein. The sample consists of about 24,000 distinct CDR3 sequences, under 9.5% of them appearing once. Sequenced material: lung tumor tissue, taken at surgery. These TCRs come from a male donor with early-stage non-small cell lung cancer.

Many counts were recorded for this clonotype. J is TRBJ2-3 and V is TRBV10-3, with D hard to call. In germline, CDR1 is ENHRY, CDR2 SYGVKD. This CDR3 contains 13 residues. The ends were cut back, 10 bases at V and 7 bases at J, with 18 bases in the middle. Here the CDR3 reads CATLDFKENTQYF. The CDR3 nucleotides read TGTGCCACCCTGGATTTTAAGGAAAATACGCAGTATTTT.

About this clonotype: A much larger clone is a single base away; this may be a read error. The rearrangement links TRBV28 to TRBJ2-3; 8 nucleotides align to TRBD1. The germline V gene has CDR1 MDHEN and CDR2 SYDVKM. The CDR3 sequence is 14 residues long. The CDR3 protein is CASSLGTGTDMQYF. CDR3 nucleotide sequence: TGTGCCAGCAGTTTAGGGACAGGCACAGATATGCAGTATTTT. Drawing the rest from reference TRBV28 and TRBJ2-3, the complete variable domain is DVKVTQSSRYLVKRTGEKVFLECVQDMDHENMFWYRQDPGLGLRLIYFSYDVKMKEKGDIPEGYSVSREKKERFSLILESASTNQTSMYLCASSLGTGTDMQYFGPGTRLTVL.

This clonotype has only a few counts. This chain links TRBV20-1 with TRBJ2-1; the match to TRBD2 covers 11 bases. The junction had 6 bases not matched to a gene; V was cut back by 4 bases and J by 4 bases. The CDR3 is 15 residues long. In germline, CDR1 is DFQATT, CDR2 SNEGSKA (reference sequence). The CDR3 reads CSATPGTSGYNEQFF. The CDR3, as DNA: TGCAGTGCTACCCCCGGGACTAGCGGTTACAATGAGCAGTTCTTC.

This clonotype was seen many times. The chain is built from TRBV12-3 or TRBV12-4 and TRBJ2-5, with a possible D match to TRBD1 (5 bases). Trimming pared 3 bases from V and 8 bases from J, leaving 13 bases between. CDR3 length: 13 residues. The CDR3: CASSFGAIGTQYF. The CDR3 coding sequence is TGTGCCAGCAGTTTTGGGGCAATCGGTACCCAGTACTTC.

The table lists this clonotype with a few counts. J is TRBJ2-4 and V is TRBV19; D is uncertain. The CDR3 is 16 amino acids. V lost 4 bases and J 4 bases, leaving 17 bases between the germline ends. CDR1 LNHDA and CDR2 SQIVND come from the germline V gene (reference sequence). CDR3 sequence: CASSNTPSTTKNIQYF. CDR3 in DNA: TGTGCCAGTAGTAATACCCCGTCGACAACTAAAAACATTCAGTACTTC.

The CDR3 region has the DNA TGTGCCAGCAGCGTAAGTGGGTCAGGGGGCGCAGATACGCAGTATTTT. Amino acid sequence: CASSVSGSGGADTQYF. This rearrangement joins TRBV9 to TRBJ2-3, with 8 nucleotides matching TRBD1. Germline values: CDR1 SGDLS, CDR2 YYNGEE. J was trimmed by 4 bases and V by 1 base; bases with no gene match: 8. CDR3 length: 16 residues.

This clonotype was detected many times. The chain is built from TRBV18 and TRBJ2-7; 9 bases are a match to TRBD2. Per germline, CDR1 KGHSH and CDR2 LQKENI. This CDR3 has 16 amino acids. The ends lost 2 bases at V and 3 bases at J; junction bases unmatched: 8. The CDR3 loop reads CASSPTAAGGYYEQYF. DNA for the CDR3: TGTGCCAGCTCACCAACTGCGGCGGGAGGGTACTACGAGCAGTACTTC.

The table lists this clonotype with many counts. The chain combines TRBV29-1 with TRBJ2-3; D gene ambiguous. V lost 8 bases, J lost 2 bases, and 17 bases lay in between. CDR1 is SQVTM and CDR2 is ANQGSEA in the germline V gene. The CDR3 is 14 residues long. The CDR3 loop reads CSTRAYPNTDTQYF. The CDR3 nucleotides read TGCAGCACCCGGGCCTACCCAAACACAGATACGCAGTATTTT.

J is TRBJ2-3 and V is TRBV12-3 or TRBV12-4, with D perhaps matching TRBD2 (6 bases). The CDR3 extends over 15 amino acids. Trimming pared 3 bases from V and 1 base from J, leaving 11 bases between. The CDR3 spells CASSFFAGRTDTQYF. The DNA for the CDR3 is TGTGCCAGCAGTTTTTTCGCGGGACGCACAGATACGCAGTATTTT.